This record covers a single TCR beta chain. The specificity of this receptor is unknown. No qualities accompany the bases; no much larger clone lies one base away. The data belong to a study of shared clonotypes between healthy human individuals (TCRdb year 2020). Study-level background: The cohort comprised a couple of women and a few men aged 18 to 49 years. To increase sequencing depth and limit assay-specific biases, different laboratories used diverse techniques to prepare libraries and sequence TCR repertoires. For each donor, CD4 naive and CD4 memory were each run on three plates, CD8 naive on two plates, and CD8 memory on one plate. Blood TCR repertoires of roughly five healthy adults were deeply sequenced to estimate repertoire size and the extent of clonotype sharing between individuals. Leukapheresis yielded between about 0.85 and 9.5 billion PBMCs per donor. Broad study findings and their caveats: Higher generation probabilities were observed for clonotypes shared by all four sorted-subset donors than for non-shared clonotypes. Larger estimated clonotype richness was generally found for naive subsets than for memory subsets. Sharing across a few donors was observed for roughly 5% of naive CD4, over 3% of naive CD8, 2% to 2.5% of memory CD4, and roughly 0.43% of memory CD8 clonotypes. Because the study included only a small number of donors, the genetic and exposure-history diversity represented was limited. Based on pairwise subsampling, the degree of clonotype sharing among donors was expected to be affected by sequencing depth. Even with the large sequencing depth, rarefaction of the sorted-subset datasets indicated that sequencing was incomplete. Sampling was limited to blood, and TCR repertoires in tissue likely differ from TCR repertoires in blood.

From the germline V gene, CDR1 is KGHSH and CDR2 is LQKENI. The junction shows trimming of 6 bases on V and 0 bases on J, and the gene matches do not reach 9 bases of it. From its cysteine to its phenylalanine, the CDR3 spans 17 amino acids. The CDR3 DNA has 51 bases and is translated from base 1. Donors were healthy HIV-negative adults with no recently reported acute infections or vaccinations. Every donor was a Caucasian adult living in Nashville, Tennessee, USA. Magnetic negative selection was used to enrich CD4+ T cells, after which naive cells were positively selected on CD45RA and the negative fraction became the memory subset. Blood was obtained by leukapheresis, after which PBMCs were separated by Ficoll-Histopaque density gradient centrifugation and cryopreserved in liquid nitrogen vapor phase. Analytical flow cytometry was used to check the purity and quantity of each magnetically sorted T cell population. From each sorted fraction, genomic DNA was isolated and quantified by UV absorbance on a Nanodrop 2000c.

Using the deep immunoSEQ assay, TCR CDR3 regions were amplified from genomic DNA by multiplex PCR. Genomic DNA extracted from each cell subset was distributed evenly over all wells of several immunoSEQ 96-well plates, and each plate served as one replicate. For sorted subsets, around 200 ng genomic DNA, equal to 25,000 to 35,000 T cell genomes, was loaded into each replicate PCR. Purified libraries were measured with a Qubit 3.0 fluorometer, size-checked on a Bioanalyzer 2100, and measured again with the KAPA Library Quantification kit. A separate single-read 150-cycle Illumina NextSeq 550 flow cell was used to sequence each immunoSEQ 96-well plate. On the study's bioinformatics: The immunoSEQ output contained only junctional sequences without quality scores, so filtering could not match that applied to full-length reads. Sequences were annotated with PyIR, a Python wrapper for IgBLAST v1.9, and V/J genes and CDR3 were assigned using IMGT germline references. Any read was removed if the V/J assignment was weak (E-value above 1e-6), the CDR3 was missing, or the read contained stop codons, out-of-frame junctions, or ambiguous translated residues. V3J clonotypes were defined as sequences sharing an identical inferred V gene, J gene, and CDR3 amino acid sequence. The percentage overlap between two repertoires was calculated by dividing the number of shared unique clonotypes by the size of the smaller repertoire. Richness of each repertoire was evaluated using RTK rarefaction, the Chao1 estimator, and Recon v2.1 estimates of unobserved clonotypes. OLGA was used to compute generation probabilities for all TCRbeta clonotypes that the gDNA method yielded from a few donors. Drawn from immuneACCESS, this table holds only the in-frame rearrangements with V and J called that TCRdb kept. Clones are partly lost; checked studies trace under half to an unresolved V gene and leave the rest unexplained. The DNA gave D and trimming, while V, J and clone size come from that table. Present in this sample are approximately 2.1 million clones, over 90% of which were seen just once. The ten largest clones take up about 0.37% of the sample.

Source material: naive CD4+ T cells from PBMCs. Per the publication, the cell subset or site label means: CD45RA+ positively selected. The rearranged chain carries TRBV18 and TRBJ2-3, and 10 junctional nucleotides match TRBD2. The TCR originated in a man aged 18 to 35 in good health. Some clones in this sample may be carry-over from other donors' samples. The CDR3 protein: CASSPGLASLSTDTQYF. The DNA sequence is given as TGTGCCAGCTCGCCGGGACTAGCGTCCCTAAGCACAGATACGCAGTATTTT.